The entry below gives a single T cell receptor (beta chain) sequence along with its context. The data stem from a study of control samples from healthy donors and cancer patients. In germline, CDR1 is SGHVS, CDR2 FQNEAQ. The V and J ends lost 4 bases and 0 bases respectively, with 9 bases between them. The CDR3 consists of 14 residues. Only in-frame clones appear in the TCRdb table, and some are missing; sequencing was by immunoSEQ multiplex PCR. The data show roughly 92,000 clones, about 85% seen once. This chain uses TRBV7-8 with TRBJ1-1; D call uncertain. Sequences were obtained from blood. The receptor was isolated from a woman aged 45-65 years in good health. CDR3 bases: TGTGCCAGCAGCTCCTGGACGGTGAACACTGAAGCTTTCTTT. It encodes CASSSWTVNTEAFF.